This T cell receptor beta chain was captured in a study of cytomegalovirus exposure and HLA in healthy donors. Study-level background: The 120 or so validation repertoires used a platform that matched the one used for the approximately 690 first-cohort repertoires, as a later analysis reported.

Study-level results: The authors enumerated around 150 TCR beta chains as linked to cytomegalovirus. Published work reported that the classifier diagnosed cytomegalovirus status with high specificity and sensitivity.

Per the germline V gene, CDR1 is MNHEY and CDR2 is SMNVEV (reference sequence). Trimming cost V 2 bases and J 4 bases, with 8 bases left between them. This CDR3 is built from 13 residues. This clone turned up a few times. Its antigen is not identified. Distinct nucleotide sequences in the sample also encode this CDR3. TCRdb's table, derived via immunoSEQ multiplex PCR, lists solely in-frame clones and lacks some. The sample yields about 270,000 clones, 80% to 90% seen once. The sequenced sample consisted of PBMCs. The chain carries TRBV27 and TRBJ1-1, with unresolved D. The sequence came from a woman aged 18-35 years in good health and CMV-seronegative. CDR3 protein: CASSLRGSTEAFF. The CDR3 nucleotides are TGTGCCAGCAGTTTAAGAGGGAGCACTGAAGCTTTCTTT.